The T cell receptor (beta chain) described here comes from a study of shared clonotypes between healthy human individuals. About the study: CD8 memory received one plate per donor, CD8 naive two, CD4 memory three and CD4 naive three. General study findings and limits: A few donors held about 5% of naive CD4 clonotypes in common.

Here immunoSEQ multiplex PCR was the method, and the copy in TCRdb shows in-frame clones only, minus some. The data contain about 580,000 clones, 95% to 98% of them singletons. Note on this clone: Its matching antigen is unknown.

V was trimmed by 6 bases and J by 7 bases, leaving 13 bases between them. This CDR3 region has 12 residues. Germline CDR1 and CDR2: SQVTM and ANQGSEA. Terminally differentiated effector memory CD45RA+ cells were left out of the naive CD8 fraction, which was CD45RO-negative and positively selected for CCR7. Sequencing was performed on naive CD8+ T cells sorted from blood. The chain is built from TRBV29-1 and TRBJ2-1; either TRBD1 or TRBD2 may fit D (6 bases each). This clonotype was obtained from a man younger than 40 in good health. CDR3 sequence reads: CSVAVGGNEQFF. The CDR3 region has the DNA TGCAGCGTAGCGGTAGGGGGGAATGAGCAGTTCTTC.